The source of this T cell receptor (beta chain) is a study of identical twins. General observations from the study: Memory repertoires lacked the insertion deficit that abundant cord blood beta clonotypes showed. Twin sharing of out-of-frame TCR alpha was underestimated by models in monozygotic pairs.

Template switching created a universal primer site, and the cDNA included unique molecular identifiers. TCRdb re-analysed the 5' RACE reads in MiXCR, keeping a single row per CDR3 protein. This sample has 550,000 to 700,000 distinct CDR3 sequences, with just under 10% found just once. Concerning this clonotype itself: Its specificity is unknown.

Germline assignment: CDR1 SNHLY and CDR2 FYNNEI. The CDR3 sequence is 15 residues long. With V trimmed by 2 bases and J by 6 bases, 6 bases remained unmatched. These data are also associated with another study on yellow fever vaccine responses in identical twins. From that study: In identical twins, vaccine T cell responses appeared partly shared and partly individual.

The sequence was obtained from a woman between 18 and 29 years old in good health. This chain connects TRBV2 to TRBJ2-3, with 9 bases fitting TRBD1. Sequenced: PBMCs. For the CDR3, the DNA is TGTGCCAGCAGTGAATTGGGACAGGGTTTTGATACGCAGTATTTT. Amino acids: CASSELGQGFDTQYF.